The 4 T cell receptor beta chains given below trace back to one sample, sequenced in a study of cytomegalovirus exposure and HLA in healthy donors. The PCR made use of 60 Vbeta and 13 Jbeta primers. TCRdb's copy holds only in-frame clones and misses some; the assay was immunoSEQ multiplex PCR. The sample has around 100,000 clones; around three quarters are singletons. The sample was PBMCs. The receptors originated from a woman between 40 and 50 years old in good health and CMV-seropositive.

The genes are TRBV10-3 and TRBJ2-7; TRBD1 agrees at 8 bases. CDR3 size: 18 residues. J gave up 1 base and V 0 bases, and 11 bases lay outside the gene matches. Germline lookup yields CDR1 ENHRY and CDR2 SYGVKD. CDR3 residues: CAISESGGQASWSYEQYF. CDR3 DNA sequence: TGTGCCATCAGTGAGTCGGGGGGACAGGCCTCTTGGTCCTACGAGCAGTACTTC.

The chain uses TRBV19 and TRBJ2-7; perhaps TRBD2 as D (6 bases). V gave up 2 bases and J gave up 6 bases, with 17 bases separating them. The CDR3 runs 15 residues. Germline CDR1 reads LNHDA; CDR2 reads SQIVND (reference sequence). The CDR3 here is CASSIKWDLGGEQYF. DNA for the CDR3: TGTGCCAGTAGTATAAAATGGGACCTCGGGGGCGAGCAGTACTTC.

V gene TRBV19 combines with J gene TRBJ2-5; 9 bases align to TRBD1. J lost 4 bases, V lost 1 base, and 7 bases had no gene match. CDR3 length: 16 residues. CDR1 is LNHDA, CDR2 SQIVND, per germline (reference sequence). In nucleotides, the CDR3 is TGTGCCAGTAGTATAGGTGGGACAGGGCCGGGAGAGACCCAGTACTTC. Encoded protein: CASSIGGTGPGETQYF.

The gene calls are TRBV9 and TRBJ2-1; 9 positions agree with TRBD2. The CDR3 covers 16 residues. The germline V gene encodes CDR1 SGDLS and CDR2 YYNGEE. The ends lost 0 bases at V and 8 bases at J; junction bases unmatched: 9. The CDR3 here is CASSVAGLAGIDEQFF. For the CDR3, the DNA is TGTGCCAGCAGCGTAGCTGGCCTAGCGGGAATCGATGAGCAGTTCTTC.